The sequence of this T cell receptor beta chain was determined in a study of blood T cell repertoires in COVID-19. Study at large: Acute and convalescent COVID-19 samples came from the United States, Italy and Spain. PBMCs, B-cell-depleted T cells, or T cells were the source of the cDNA or gDNA that made up the material.

The CDR3 is made up of 15 amino acids. Germline V lookup: CDR1 SEHNR, CDR2 FQNEAQ (reference sequence). With 1 base removed from V and 4 bases from J, the gap between germline ends came to 11 bases. How the authors handled the data: Amplification of reference gene primers was used by the study to estimate nucleated cell counts. This table comes from immunoSEQ multiplex PCR, and its TCRdb copy is limited to in-frame clones, with some not included. The DNA was the basis for D and trimming; V, J and clone size are from that table. The table shows 120,000 or so clones, with roughly nine tenths occurring only once.

The sample taken for sequencing was peripheral blood. The rearrangement links TRBV7-9 to TRBJ1-5; TRBD1 is a possible D gene (6 bases). The sequence came from a man aged 50 to 59 with active COVID-19. The CDR3 nucleotides are TGTGCCAGCAGCTTAGGGGCAGGGGTGAATCAGCCCCAGCATTTT. Translation gives CASSLGAGVNQPQHF.